This TCR beta chain was recorded in a study of metastatic and nonmetastatic thyroid tumors. There are many counts of this clone. TCRdb reanalyzed the PCR reads with MiXCR. The sample includes approximately 28,000 clones, roughly 15% of them seen just once. CDR1 and CDR2 (germline): MGHRA, YSYEKL. V lost 0 bases and J 6 bases, leaving 6 bases between the germline ends. The CDR3 has 13 residues. Ahead of thyroid surgery, no patient had received treatment of any kind. The sample taken for sequencing was blood. The TCR was taken from a male donor with papillary thyroid cancer or a benign thyroid nodule (not recorded which). Some clones in this sample may be carry-over from other donors' samples. V usage is TRBV4-1 and J usage is TRBJ1-5; D is unclear. The DNA for the CDR3 is TGCGCCAGCAGCCAAGATCCCCTTCAGCCCCAGCATTTT. Translation: CASSQDPLQPQHF.